What follows describes a single TCR beta chain. The data derive from a study of technical replicates of blood from a handful of donors. The method was immunoSEQ multiplex PCR; TCRdb's version includes in-frame clones alone and lacks a portion of them. The sample contains just over 95,000 clones, about 94% of which appear only once. This sequence was found in a human donor in good health. What was sequenced was T cells isolated from PBMCs.

CDR3 sequence: CSVVGGTGHEKLFF. CDR3 sequence (DNA): TGCAGCGTTGTAGGTGGGACAGGGCACGAAAAACTGTTTTTT. The rearrangement joins TRBV29-1 to TRBJ1-4; 9 bases are shared with TRBD1. Germline assignment: CDR1 SQVTM and CDR2 ANQGSEA. This CDR3 is 14 amino acids long. V lost 4 bases to trimming and J lost 8 bases; unmatched junction nucleotides: 8.